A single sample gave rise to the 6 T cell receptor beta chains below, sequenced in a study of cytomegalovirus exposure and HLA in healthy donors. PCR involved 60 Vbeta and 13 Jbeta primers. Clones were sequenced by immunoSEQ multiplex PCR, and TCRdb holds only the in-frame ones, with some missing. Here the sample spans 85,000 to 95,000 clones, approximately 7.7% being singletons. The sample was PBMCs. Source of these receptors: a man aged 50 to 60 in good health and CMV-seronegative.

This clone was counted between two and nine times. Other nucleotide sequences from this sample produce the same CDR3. The DNA of the CDR3 is TGTGCCAGCAGTTTCCGACAGGGCTACGAGCAGTACTTC. Translation gives CASSFRQGYEQYF. The chain couples TRBV27 to TRBJ2-7; 7 bases line up with TRBD1. The V gene end was trimmed by 3 bases and the J gene end by 3 bases; junction bases not matched to a gene: 2. The CDR3 sequence is 13 residues long. Germline lookup yields CDR1 MNHEY and CDR2 SMNVEV (reference sequence).

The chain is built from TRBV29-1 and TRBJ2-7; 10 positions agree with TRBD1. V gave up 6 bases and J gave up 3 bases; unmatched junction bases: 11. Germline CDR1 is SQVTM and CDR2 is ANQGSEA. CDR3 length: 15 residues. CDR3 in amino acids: CSVSFRTGGNYEQYF. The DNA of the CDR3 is TGCAGCGTCTCTTTTCGGACAGGGGGAAACTACGAGCAGTACTTC.

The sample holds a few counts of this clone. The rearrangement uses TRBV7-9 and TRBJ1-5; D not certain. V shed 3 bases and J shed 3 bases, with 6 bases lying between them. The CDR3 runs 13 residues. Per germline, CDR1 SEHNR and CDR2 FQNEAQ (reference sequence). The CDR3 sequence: CASSFDYNQPQHF. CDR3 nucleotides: TGTGCCAGCAGCTTTGACTACAATCAGCCCCAGCATTTT.

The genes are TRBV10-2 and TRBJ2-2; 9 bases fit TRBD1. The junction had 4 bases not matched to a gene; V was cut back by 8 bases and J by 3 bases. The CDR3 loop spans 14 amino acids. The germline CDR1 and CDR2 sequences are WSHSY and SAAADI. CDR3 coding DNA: TGCGCCAGCCGCGGACAGGGGTACACCGGGGAGCTGTTTTTT. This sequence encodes CASRGQGYTGELFF.

The CDR3 region has the DNA TGTGCCAGCAGCTTAGGGCGAAAGAGCGAAACAGATACGCAGTATTTT. Protein: CASSLGRKSETDTQYF. The rearrangement joins TRBV13 to TRBJ2-3; D gene uncertain. Trimming removed 0 bases at V and 3 bases at J, with 13 bases between. CDR1 PRHDT and CDR2 FYEKMQ come from the germline V gene (reference sequence). The CDR3 contains 16 residues.

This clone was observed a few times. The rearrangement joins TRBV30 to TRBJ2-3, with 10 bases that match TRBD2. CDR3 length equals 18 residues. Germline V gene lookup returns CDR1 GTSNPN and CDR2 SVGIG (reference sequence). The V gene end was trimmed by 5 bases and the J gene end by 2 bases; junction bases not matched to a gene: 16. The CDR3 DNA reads TGTGCCTGGGAAGGTCTAGCGGGAGTGGATCGTAACACAGATACGCAGTATTTT. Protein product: CAWEGLAGVDRNTDTQYF.